This TCR beta chain was identified in a study of T cell repertoires in cytomegalovirus infection. Study-level findings and limits: The study found HLA-C-restricted CMV-specific TCR beta clonotypes dominating the ex vivo response.

This clonotype was counted many times. Antigen specificity is unknown. Compared with germline, one end of the junction differs, possibly owing to a read error. MiXCR, run by TCRdb on the reads, gives a single entry per CDR3 protein. The repertoire consists of approximately 990,000 distinct CDR3 sequences, with approximately 30% occurring once and the leading ten covering 10% to 15%. The receptor's source is a human donor in good health (CMV status not recorded). Some clones in this sample may be carry-over from other donors' samples. The material sequenced was cultured CD8+ T cells from PBMCs, taken from culture after CMV antigen stimulation.

CDR3 nucleotides: TGTGCCAGCAGCTTAGAAGGGACAAAACGGCACTTC. It yields the protein CASSLEGTKRHF. The chain combines TRBV7-8 with TRBJ2-7; TRBD1 might be the D (6 bases). The germline CDR1 and CDR2 sequences are SGHVS and FQNEAQ. CDR3 length equals 12 residues. The full variable domain, completed using reference TRBV7-8 and TRBJ2-7, is GAGVSQSPRYKVAKRGQDVALRCDPISGHVSLFWYQQALGQGPEFLTYFQNEAQLDKSGLPSDRFFAERPEGSVSTLKIQRTQQEDSAVYLCASSLEGTKRHFGPGTRLTVT.